The rows below give T cell receptor beta chains drawn from one sample of a study of long-term antiretroviral therapy in people with HIV. Assay: immunoSEQ multiplex PCR; the TCRdb copy retains only in-frame clones and omits some. The sample consists of 10,000 to 15,000 clones, approximately 80% of them appearing once. The sample consisted of unsorted PBMCs, taken 1.3 years after starting antiretroviral therapy. All receptors come from a young woman with HIV. The CDR3 runs from the conserved cysteine through the conserved F or W. A D gene is named only where the DNA matches it firmly. Size tells how often a clone was seen (once, few, many) or the class of an expanded clone, and some rows leave it out.

>once|TRBV10-3|TRBJ2-2|-
TGTGCCATCAGTGACTCTGGAGTGCGTGGGGGAGACACCGGGGAGCTGTTTTTT
CAISDSGVRGGDTGELFF
>-|TRBV7-2|TRBJ1-5|-
TGTGCCAGCAGCTTAGGACTGGACAATCAGCCCCAGCATTTT
CASSLGLDNQPQHF
>large|TRBV10-3|TRBJ2-2|TRBD2
TGTGCCATCGGACAGACTAGCGGGAGGGCTGGCGGCGCCGGGGAGCTGTTTTTT
CAIGQTSGRAGGAGELFF
>large|TRBV7-9|TRBJ2-7|-
TGTGCCAGCAGCTTAGAAAATTCTCCAGGGCCCTACGAGCAGTACTTC
CASSLENSPGPYEQYF
>-|TRBV7-7|TRBJ2-7|TRBD2
TGTGCTAGCAGCTTAGAGCCCCCGGGACTAGCGGGAGAACCCGAGCAGTACTTC
CASSLEPPGLAGEPEQYF
>-|TRBV6-6|TRBJ2-3|-
TGTGCCAGCAGGCAAAGCACAGATACGCAGTATTTT
CASRQSTDTQYF
>-|TRBV7-3|TRBJ2-1|-
TGTGCCAGCAGCTCTTACCTCAGGGATGAGCAGTTCTTC
CASSSYLRDEQFF
>medium-sized|TRBV27|TRBJ2-7|-
TGTGCCAGCCGACGGGATGGGGCTTACGAGCAGTACTTC
CASRRDGAYEQYF
>-|TRBV25-1|TRBJ2-1|TRBD1
TGTGCCAGCAGTGTTGGACAGGGGCACAATGAGCAGTTCTTC
CASSVGQGHNEQFF
>-|TRBV29-1|TRBJ2-2|TRBD1
TGCAGCGCTGGGTCCGGGACAGGGACCGGGGAGCTGTTTTTT
CSAGSGTGTGELFF
>few|TRBV14|TRBJ1-3|TRBD1
TGTGCCAGCAGCCAAGTTTCGCCCGGGACAGGGTTTGGAAACACCATATATTTT
CASSQVSPGTGFGNTIYF
>-|TRBV27|TRBJ2-7|-
TGTGCCAGCAGTTTACAAGGTGCTTCCTACGAGCAGTACTTC
CASSLQGASYEQYF
>-|TRBV4-2|TRBJ2-7|TRBD2
TGTGCCAGCAGCCCCTCGGGGGGGCCAGGGTACGAGCAGTACTTC
CASSPSGGPGYEQYF
>-|TRBV5-6|TRBJ2-5|-
TGTGCCAGCAGCTACAAAGAGACCCAGTACTTC
CASSYKETQYF
>-|TRBV2|TRBJ1-4|-
TGTGCCAGCAGGACAGACCCTAATGAAAAACTGTTTTTT
CASRTDPNEKLFF
>-|TRBV7-2|TRBJ2-7|-
TGTGCCAGCAGCTCTCTCAAGTGGGCGTACGAGCAGTACTTC
CASSSLKWAYEQYF
>few|TRBV7-9|TRBJ1-2|-
TGTGCCAGCAGCTTAGTTGCGTATGGCTACACCTTC
CASSLVAYGYTF
>once|TRBV6-4|TRBJ1-2|TRBD1
TGTGCCAGCAGCAGGACAGGGGAAGGGAACTATGGCTACACCTTC
CASSRTGEGNYGYTF
>once|TRBV5-1|TRBJ1-4|-
TGCGCCAGCAGCCTAACAGGCGCAACTAATGAAAAACTGTTTTTT
CASSLTGATNEKLFF
>few|TRBV14|TRBJ1-1|-
TGTGCCAGCAGCCATTCCAAGGGGTACACTGAAGCTTTCTTT
CASSHSKGYTEAFF
>-|TRBV19|TRBJ2-5|-
TGTGCCAGTAGTATTGTGGGACAGCGGGTTACGGACTTC
CASSIVGQRVTDF
>-|TRBV7-9|TRBJ2-1|TRBD1
TGTGCCAGCAGCGGGGACAGGGATTATGAGCAGTTCTTC
CASSGDRDYEQFF
>-|TRBV4-1|TRBJ2-5|-
TGCGCCAGCAGCCAAGATCCAGGGAGAGAGACCCAGTACTTC
CASSQDPGRETQYF
>-|TRBV7-9|TRBJ2-2|-
TGTGCCAGCAGAATGGGGGGAGAAACCGGGGAGCTGTTTTTT
CASRMGGETGELFF
>-|TRBV10-1|TRBJ1-4|-
TGCGCCAGCAGTGATTCGATGGACCCCCTCCTTGAGGAAAAACTGTTTTTT
CASSDSMDPLLEEKLFF
>-|TRBV11-3|TRBJ2-1|TRBD1
TGTGCCAGCAGTACAGGGGGTACATTCAGCGATGAGCAGTTCTTC
CASSTGGTFSDEQFF
>-|TRBV4-3|TRBJ1-1|-
TGCGCCAGCAGCCAAGACAGGACGGAGGTAGGTTTCTTT
CASSQDRTEVGFF
>-|TRBV10-3|TRBJ2-1|TRBD2
TGTGCCATCAGTGACACCCTCGGGACTAGCGGCGGCTCCTACAATGAGCAGTTCTTC
CAISDTLGTSGGSYNEQFF
>-|TRBV5-4|TRBJ1-4|-
TGTGCCAGCAGCGGCCGAGGGGTTAAACGGGACGGTCCTGAAAAACTGTTTTTT
CASSGRGVKRDGPEKLFF
>-|TRBV19|TRBJ2-7|TRBD2
TGTGCCAGTAGTATGGGGAGGGGATTTAACTCCTACGAGCAGTACTTC
CASSMGRGFNSYEQYF
>few|TRBV18|TRBJ1-6|-
TGTGCCAGCTCACCCCGGTGGGGGGATTCACCCCTCCACTTT
CASSPRWGDSPLHF
>-|TRBV5-6|TRBJ2-2|-
TGTGCCAGCAGCTTGGGGTGGAACACCGGGGAGCTGTTTTTT
CASSLGWNTGELFF
>-|TRBV28|TRBJ1-4|TRBD1
TGTGCCAGCAGTGAGGGACAGGCGGTTAATGAAAAACTGTTTTTT
CASSEGQAVNEKLFF
>once|TRBV6-5|TRBJ1-1|TRBD1
TGTGCCAGCAGAGGGGGCGCGTACACTGAAGCTTTCTTT
CASRGGAYTEAFF
>few|TRBV7-2|TRBJ1-1|-
TGTGCCAGCAGTCTGGACACTGGCACTGAAGCTTTCTTT
CASSLDTGTEAFF
>-|TRBV6-1|TRBJ2-7|-
TGTGCCAGCAGCCAAAGGGACCCGAGACCCTTCGAGCAGTACTTC
CASSQRDPRPFEQYF
>-|TRBV21-1|TRBJ1-4|-
-
CASSKEDPVGQGNEKLFF
>-|TRBV18|TRBJ2-7|TRBD2
TGTGCCAGCTCACCCGGGACTAGCGGGGGGATTATTAAGCAGTACTTC
CASSPGTSGGIIKQYF
>medium-sized|TRBV13|TRBJ2-3|-
TGTGCCAGCAGCTCTCGGACAGAGAGCACAGATACGCAGTATTTT
CASSSRTESTDTQYF
>-|TRBV14|TRBJ1-4|-
TGTGCCAGCAGCCAAGACCGAGAAAAACTGTTTTTT
CASSQDREKLFF
>-|TRBV21-1|TRBJ1-1|-
TGTGCCAGCAGCAAGACCGGGACAGGGCAAAACACTGAAGCTTTCTTT
CASSKTGTGQNTEAFF
>once|TRBV6-6|TRBJ2-7|TRBD1
TGTGCCAGCCGACAGGGTTTGGTCGAGCAGTACTTC
CASRQGLVEQYF
>medium-sized|TRBV10-2|TRBJ1-5|-
TGCGCCAGCAGCGAGGGGGATCGGCAGGGTCCGATTCCCCAGCATTTT
CASSEGDRQGPIPQHF
>few|TRBV27|TRBJ2-1|TRBD2
TGTGCCAGCAGTTCCCGCCTAGCGGGGACGGGTGAGCAGTTCTTC
CASSSRLAGTGEQFF
>-|TRBV30|TRBJ1-5|-
TGTGCCTGGAGTGCAACTGGTGGAGGTCAGCCCCAGCATTTT
CAWSATGGGQPQHF
>-|TRBV7-6|TRBJ1-1|-
TGTGCCAGCAGCTTACCGGACAGTTACACTGAAGCTTTCTTT
CASSLPDSYTEAFF
>-|TRBV4-1|TRBJ1-2|TRBD1
TGCGCCAGCAGCGAAATGCCGGGACAGGGGTATGGCTACACCTTC
CASSEMPGQGYGYTF
>once|TRBV7-9|TRBJ1-1|TRBD1
TGTGCCAGCAGCCGGACAGGGGACGCTGAAGCTTTCTTT
CASSRTGDAEAFF
>once|TRBV19|TRBJ1-2|-
TGTGCCAGTAGTATACTCGGGACTCCAAGCCCTAACTATGGCTACACCTTC
CASSILGTPSPNYGYTF
>large|TRBV2|TRBJ1-1|-
TGTGCCAGCAGTCTCTCCGGGGCTGACACTGAAGCTTTCTTT
CASSLSGADTEAFF
>few|TRBV11-2|TRBJ2-1|TRBD1
TGTGCCAGCAGCTCAGGGACAGACTCCTACAATGAGCAGTTCTTC
CASSSGTDSYNEQFF
>-|TRBV5-1|TRBJ1-1|-
TGCGCCAGCAGTATTACCGGGGACACTGAAGCTTTCTTT
CASSITGDTEAFF
>few|TRBV18|TRBJ2-1|-
TGTGCCAGCTCACCGCGGGACACCTTTTCGGATGAGCAGTTCTTC
CASSPRDTFSDEQFF
>few|TRBV6-1|TRBJ2-7|TRBD1
TGTGCCAGCAGTGATACGACAGGGACAGGGTCCTACTACGAGCAGTACTTC
CASSDTTGTGSYYEQYF
>-|TRBV7-9|TRBJ2-5|-
TGTGCCAGCAGCTTCGAAGAACGGGAGACCCAGTACTTC
CASSFEERETQYF
>-|TRBV6-6|TRBJ2-7|-
TGTGCCAGCGTTTACCAATACGAGCAGTACTTC
CASVYQYEQYF
>few|TRBV7-9|TRBJ1-2|TRBD1
TGTGCCAGCAGCTTCCCGGACAGGGACGGCTACACCTTC
CASSFPDRDGYTF
>medium-sized|TRBV19|TRBJ1-3|-
TGTGCCAGCCATGAGGAACTGGCTGGAAACACCATATATTTT
CASHEELAGNTIYF
>-|TRBV4-2|TRBJ2-7|-
TGTGCCAGCAGCCAAGATCCAACCTACGAGCAGTACTTC
CASSQDPTYEQYF
>-|TRBV10-3|TRBJ2-1|-
TGTGCCATCAGTGAGGGTCTTGACAGCAATGAGCAGTTCTTC
CAISEGLDSNEQFF